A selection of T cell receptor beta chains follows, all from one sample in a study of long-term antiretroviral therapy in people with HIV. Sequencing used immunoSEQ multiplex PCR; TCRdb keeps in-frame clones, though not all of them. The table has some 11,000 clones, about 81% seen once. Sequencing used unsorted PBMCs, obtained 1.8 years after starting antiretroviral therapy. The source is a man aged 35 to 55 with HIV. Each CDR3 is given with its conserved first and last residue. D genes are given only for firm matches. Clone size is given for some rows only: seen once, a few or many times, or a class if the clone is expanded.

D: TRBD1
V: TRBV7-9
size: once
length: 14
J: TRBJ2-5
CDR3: CASSFPTGEETQYF

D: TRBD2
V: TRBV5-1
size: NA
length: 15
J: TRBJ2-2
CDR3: CASSSLAGEPGELFF

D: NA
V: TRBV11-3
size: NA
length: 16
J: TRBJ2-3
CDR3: CASSDKAGWSTDTQYF

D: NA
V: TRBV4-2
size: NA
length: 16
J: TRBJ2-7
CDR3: CASSQDFDSFDGEQYF

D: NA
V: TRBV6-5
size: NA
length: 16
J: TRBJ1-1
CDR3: CASSYSMLLVNTEAFF

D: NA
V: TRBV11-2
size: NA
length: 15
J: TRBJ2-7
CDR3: CASSLYPAGSYEQYF

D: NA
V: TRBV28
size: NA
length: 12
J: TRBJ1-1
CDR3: CASSSLDTEAFF

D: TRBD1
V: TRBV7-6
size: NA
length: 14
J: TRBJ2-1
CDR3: CASTRTGAWDEQFF

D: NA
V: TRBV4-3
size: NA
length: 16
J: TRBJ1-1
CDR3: CASSQDSGFMNTEAFF

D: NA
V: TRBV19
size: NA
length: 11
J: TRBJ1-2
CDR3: CASTDGTRYTF

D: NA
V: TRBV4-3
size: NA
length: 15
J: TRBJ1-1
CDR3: CASSPTSGGSTEAFF

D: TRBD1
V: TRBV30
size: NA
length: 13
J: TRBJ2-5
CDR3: CAWIGTGRETQYF

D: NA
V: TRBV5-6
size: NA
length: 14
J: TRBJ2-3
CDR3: CASSLGQNTDTQYF

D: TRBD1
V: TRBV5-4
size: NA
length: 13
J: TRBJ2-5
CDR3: CASSQGQQETQYF

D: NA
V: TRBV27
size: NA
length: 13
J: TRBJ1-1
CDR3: CASSLSGYTEAFF

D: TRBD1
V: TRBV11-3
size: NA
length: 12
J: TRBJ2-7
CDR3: CASSRGLYEQYF

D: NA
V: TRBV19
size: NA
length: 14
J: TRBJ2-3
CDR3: CASSPGDHTDTQYF

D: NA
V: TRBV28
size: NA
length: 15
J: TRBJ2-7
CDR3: CASSLPQTATYEQYF

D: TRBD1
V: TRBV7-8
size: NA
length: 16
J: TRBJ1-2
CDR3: CASSPRDRDTNYGYTF

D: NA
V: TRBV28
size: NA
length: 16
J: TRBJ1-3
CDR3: CASDSNRVIGGNTIYF

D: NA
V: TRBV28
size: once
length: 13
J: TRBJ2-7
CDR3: CASRGDSPYEQYF

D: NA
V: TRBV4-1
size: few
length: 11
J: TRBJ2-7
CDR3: CASSQETEQYF

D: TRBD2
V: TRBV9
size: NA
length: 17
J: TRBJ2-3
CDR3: CASSPQFTSGNTDTQYF

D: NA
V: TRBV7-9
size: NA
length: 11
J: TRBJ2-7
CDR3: CASSLGDEQYF

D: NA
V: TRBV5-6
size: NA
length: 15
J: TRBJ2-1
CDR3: CASSSRLRSYNEQFF

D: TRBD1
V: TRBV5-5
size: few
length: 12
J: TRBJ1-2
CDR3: CASSRTGDGYTF

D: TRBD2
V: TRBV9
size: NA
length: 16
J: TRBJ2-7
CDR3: CASSAFGLAGSYEQYF

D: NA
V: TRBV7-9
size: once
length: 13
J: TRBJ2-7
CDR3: CASSLSSSYEQYF

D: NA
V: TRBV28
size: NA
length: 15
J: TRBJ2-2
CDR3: CASSLWGAGTGELFF

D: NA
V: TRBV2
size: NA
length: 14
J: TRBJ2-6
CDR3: CATKQDPGANVLTF

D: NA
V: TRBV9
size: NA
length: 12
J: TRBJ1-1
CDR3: CASSHPGAEAFF

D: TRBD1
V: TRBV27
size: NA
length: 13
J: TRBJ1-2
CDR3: CASAGTGPYGYTF

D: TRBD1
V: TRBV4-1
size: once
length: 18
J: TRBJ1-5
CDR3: CASSQLHRGPYRNQPQHF

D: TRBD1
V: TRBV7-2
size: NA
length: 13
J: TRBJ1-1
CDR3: CASSLGQGIEAFF

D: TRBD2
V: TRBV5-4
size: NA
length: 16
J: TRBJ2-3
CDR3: CASSLGAGVRPDTQYF

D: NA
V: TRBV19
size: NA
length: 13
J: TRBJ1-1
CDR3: CASSMAGGTEAFF

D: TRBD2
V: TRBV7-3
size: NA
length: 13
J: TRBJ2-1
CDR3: CASSLGLVSEQFF

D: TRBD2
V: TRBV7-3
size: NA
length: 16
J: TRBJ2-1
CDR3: CASSKGLAGLNNEQFF

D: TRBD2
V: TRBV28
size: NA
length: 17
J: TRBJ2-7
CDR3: CASSPLDTSGSYYEQYF

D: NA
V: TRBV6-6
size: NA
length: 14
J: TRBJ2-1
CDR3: CASSSHSRDPEQFF

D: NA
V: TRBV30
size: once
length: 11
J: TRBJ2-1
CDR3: CAWTASGEQFF

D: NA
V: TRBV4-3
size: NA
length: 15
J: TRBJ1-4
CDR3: CASSQDGRGNEKLFF

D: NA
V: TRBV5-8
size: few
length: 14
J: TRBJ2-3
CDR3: CATRTLVSTDTQYF

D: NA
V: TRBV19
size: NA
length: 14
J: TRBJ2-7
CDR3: CASSATGGSYEQYF

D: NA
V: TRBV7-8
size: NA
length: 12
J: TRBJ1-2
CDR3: CASSLGGYGYTF

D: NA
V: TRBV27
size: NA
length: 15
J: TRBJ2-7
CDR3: CASSFRDMHTYEQYF

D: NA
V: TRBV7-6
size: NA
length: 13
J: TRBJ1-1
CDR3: CASSSAPGTEAFF

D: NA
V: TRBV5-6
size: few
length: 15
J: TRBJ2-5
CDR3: CASSLVQGIMETQYF

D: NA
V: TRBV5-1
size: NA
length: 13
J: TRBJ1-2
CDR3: CASSKGGAYGYTF

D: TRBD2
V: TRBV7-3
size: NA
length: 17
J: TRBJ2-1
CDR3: CASSSGSGRYPGTEQFF

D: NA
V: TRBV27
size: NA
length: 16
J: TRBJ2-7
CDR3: CASSFFGGAVVNEQYF

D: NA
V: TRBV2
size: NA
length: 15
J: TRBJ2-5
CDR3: CASSGTRPVQETQYF

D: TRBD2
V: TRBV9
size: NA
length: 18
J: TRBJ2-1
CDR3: CASSAPPNGGSPIHEQFF

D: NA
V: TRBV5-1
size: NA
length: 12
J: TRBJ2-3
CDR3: CASSMTTDTQYF

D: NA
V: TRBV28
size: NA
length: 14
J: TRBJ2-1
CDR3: CATDGESSYNEQFF